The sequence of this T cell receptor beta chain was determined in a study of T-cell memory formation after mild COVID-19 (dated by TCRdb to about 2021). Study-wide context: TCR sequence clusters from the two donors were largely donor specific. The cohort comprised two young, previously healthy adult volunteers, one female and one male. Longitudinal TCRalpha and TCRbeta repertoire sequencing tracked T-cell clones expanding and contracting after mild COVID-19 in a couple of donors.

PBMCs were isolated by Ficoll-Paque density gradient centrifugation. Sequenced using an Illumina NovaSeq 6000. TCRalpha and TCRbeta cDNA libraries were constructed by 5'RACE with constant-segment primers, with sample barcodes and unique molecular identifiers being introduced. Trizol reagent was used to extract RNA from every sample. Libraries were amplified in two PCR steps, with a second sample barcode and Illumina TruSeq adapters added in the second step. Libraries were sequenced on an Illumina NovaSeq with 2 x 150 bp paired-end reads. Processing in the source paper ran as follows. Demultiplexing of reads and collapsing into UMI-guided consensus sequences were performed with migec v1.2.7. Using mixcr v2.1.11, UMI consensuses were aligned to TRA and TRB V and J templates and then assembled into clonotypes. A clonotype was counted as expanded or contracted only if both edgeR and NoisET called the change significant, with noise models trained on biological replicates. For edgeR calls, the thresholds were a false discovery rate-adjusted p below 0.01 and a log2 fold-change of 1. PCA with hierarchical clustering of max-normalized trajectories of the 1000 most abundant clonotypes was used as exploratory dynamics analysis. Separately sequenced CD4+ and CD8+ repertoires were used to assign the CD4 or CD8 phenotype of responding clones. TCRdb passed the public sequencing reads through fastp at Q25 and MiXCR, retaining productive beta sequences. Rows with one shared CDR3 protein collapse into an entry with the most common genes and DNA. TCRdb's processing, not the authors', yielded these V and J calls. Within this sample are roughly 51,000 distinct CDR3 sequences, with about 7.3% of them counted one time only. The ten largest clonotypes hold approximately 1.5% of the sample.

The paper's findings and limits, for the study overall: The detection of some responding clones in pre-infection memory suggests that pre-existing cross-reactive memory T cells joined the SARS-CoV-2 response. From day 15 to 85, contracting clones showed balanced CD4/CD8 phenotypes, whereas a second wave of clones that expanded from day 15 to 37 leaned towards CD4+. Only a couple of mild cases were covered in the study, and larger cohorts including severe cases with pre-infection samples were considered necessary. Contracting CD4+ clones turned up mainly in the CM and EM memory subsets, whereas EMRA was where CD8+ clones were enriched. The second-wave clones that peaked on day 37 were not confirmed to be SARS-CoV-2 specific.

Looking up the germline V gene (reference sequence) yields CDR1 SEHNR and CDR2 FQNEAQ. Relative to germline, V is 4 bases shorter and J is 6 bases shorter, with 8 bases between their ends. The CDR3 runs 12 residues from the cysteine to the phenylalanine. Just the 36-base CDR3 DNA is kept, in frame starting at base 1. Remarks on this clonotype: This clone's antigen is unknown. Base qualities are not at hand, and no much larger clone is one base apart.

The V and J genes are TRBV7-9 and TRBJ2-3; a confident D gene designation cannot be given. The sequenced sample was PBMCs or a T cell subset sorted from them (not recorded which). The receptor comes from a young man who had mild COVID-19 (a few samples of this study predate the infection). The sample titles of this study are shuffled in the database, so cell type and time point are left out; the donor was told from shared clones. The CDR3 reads CASSSQMDTQYF. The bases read TGTGCCAGCAGCTCCCAGATGGATACGCAGTATTTT.